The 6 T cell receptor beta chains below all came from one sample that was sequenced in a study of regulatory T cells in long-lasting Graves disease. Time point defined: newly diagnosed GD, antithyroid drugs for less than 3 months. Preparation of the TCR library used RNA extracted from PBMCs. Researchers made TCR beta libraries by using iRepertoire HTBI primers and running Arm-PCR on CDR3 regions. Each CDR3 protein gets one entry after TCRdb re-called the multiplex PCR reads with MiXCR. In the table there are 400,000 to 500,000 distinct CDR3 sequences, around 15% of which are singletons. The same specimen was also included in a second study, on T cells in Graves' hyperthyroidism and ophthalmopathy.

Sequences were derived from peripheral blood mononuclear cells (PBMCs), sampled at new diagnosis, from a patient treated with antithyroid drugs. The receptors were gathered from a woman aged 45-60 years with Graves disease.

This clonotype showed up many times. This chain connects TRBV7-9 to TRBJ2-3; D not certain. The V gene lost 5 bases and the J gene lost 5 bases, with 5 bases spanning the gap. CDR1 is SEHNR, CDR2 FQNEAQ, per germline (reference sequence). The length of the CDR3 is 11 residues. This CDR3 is CASSNQDTQYF. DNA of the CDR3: TGTGCCAGCAGCAACCAAGATACGCAGTATTTT.

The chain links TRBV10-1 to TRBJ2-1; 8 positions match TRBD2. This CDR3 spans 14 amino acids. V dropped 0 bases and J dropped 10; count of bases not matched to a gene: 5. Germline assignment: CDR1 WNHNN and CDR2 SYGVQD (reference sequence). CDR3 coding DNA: TGCGCCAGCAGTGAGTCGGGGTCGGGGGGGGAGCAGTTCTTC. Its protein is CASSESGSGGEQFF.

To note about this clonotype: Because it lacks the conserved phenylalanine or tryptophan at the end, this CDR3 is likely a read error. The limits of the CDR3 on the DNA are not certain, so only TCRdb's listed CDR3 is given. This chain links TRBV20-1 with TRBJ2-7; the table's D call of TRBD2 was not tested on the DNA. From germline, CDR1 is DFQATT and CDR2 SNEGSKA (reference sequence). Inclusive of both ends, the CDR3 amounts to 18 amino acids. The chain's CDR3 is CSASPVAGGLLHHYEQYL.

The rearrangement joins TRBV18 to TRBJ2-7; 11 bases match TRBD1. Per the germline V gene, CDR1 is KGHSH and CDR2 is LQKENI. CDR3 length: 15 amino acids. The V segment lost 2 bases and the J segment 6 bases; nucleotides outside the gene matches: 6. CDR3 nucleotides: TGTGCCAGCTCACCAACAGGACAGGGGGCGGTCGAGCAGTACTTC. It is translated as CASSPTGQGAVEQYF.

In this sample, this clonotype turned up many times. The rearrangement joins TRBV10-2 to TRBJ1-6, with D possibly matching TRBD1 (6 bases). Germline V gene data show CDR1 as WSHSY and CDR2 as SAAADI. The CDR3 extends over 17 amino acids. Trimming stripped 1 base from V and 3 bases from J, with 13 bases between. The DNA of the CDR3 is TGCGCCAGCAGTGAGTTCCTCGGGACAAACTATAATTCACCCCTCCACTTT. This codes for CASSEFLGTNYNSPLHF.

CDR3 region: CASSRVFNEQFF. CDR3 coding DNA: TGTGCCAGTAGTAGGGTCTTCAATGAGCAGTTCTTC. V is TRBV19 and J is TRBJ2-1; D unresolved. The germline V gene encodes CDR1 LNHDA and CDR2 SQIVND (reference sequence). The V and J ends lost 4 bases and 6 bases respectively, with 7 bases between them. The CDR3 totals 12 residues. Drawing the rest from reference TRBV19 and TRBJ2-1, the complete variable domain is DGGITQSPKYLFRKEGQNVTLSCEQNLNHDAMYWYRQDPGQGLRLIYYSQIVNDFQKGDIAEGYSVSREKKESFPLTVTSAQKNPTAFYLCASSRVFNEQFFGPGTRLTVL.